The 9 T cell receptor beta chains in this list originate from one sample, sequenced in a study of human T cells and chemical hapten exposure. Unseparated into fractions, whole blood served as the source from which total RNA was extracted. TCRdb analysed the 5' RACE reads with MiXCR anew, one entry per CDR3 protein. The sample lists 80,000 or so distinct CDR3 sequences, less than 20% occurring once. These receptors originate from a female donor in good health.

The chain uses TRBV18 and TRBJ2-7; D might be TRBD1 (5 bases). The V gene's germline CDR1 is KGHSH and CDR2 LQKENI. The CDR3 loop spans 13 amino acids. The V gene lost 6 bases and the J gene lost 4 bases, with 13 bases spanning the gap. The CDR3 nucleotides are TGTGCCAGCTCGCCGGGCCCAGGGTACGAGCAGTACTTC. Its protein is CASSPGPGYEQYF.

This clonotype was observed a few times. The chain is built from TRBV2 and TRBJ1-1, with D possibly TRBD1 on 6 matching bases. V was clipped by 8 bases and J by 0 bases, with 10 bases between them. The CDR3 loop spans 13 amino acids. The germline CDR1 and CDR2 sequences are SNHLY and FYNNEI. CDR3 amino acids: CASWTEMNTEAFF. The CDR3 region has the DNA TGTGCCAGCTGGACAGAGATGAACACTGAAGCTTTCTTT.

This clonotype was seen only a few times. The chain links TRBV7-9 to TRBJ1-1, with unresolved D. The CDR3 sequence is 12 residues long. Trimming pared 5 bases from V and 4 bases from J, leaving 8 bases between. The germline gives CDR1 SEHNR, CDR2 FQNEAQ (reference sequence). The CDR3 sequence is CASSPRSTEAFF. The CDR3 DNA follows: TGTGCCAGCAGCCCCCGATCCACTGAAGCTTTCTTT. Full variable domain (missing parts from reference TRBV7-9 and TRBJ1-1): DTGVSQNPRHKITKRGQNVTFRCDPISEHNRLYWYRQTLGQGPEFLTYFQNEAQLEKSRLLSDRFSAERPKGSFSTLEIQRTEQGDSAMYLCASSPRSTEAFFGQGTRLTVV.

This clonotype came up a few times. The rearrangement joins TRBV7-9 to TRBJ1-1, with TRBD1 matching 8 bases. The J segment lost 5 bases and the V segment lost 3 bases, leaving 2 bases of the junction unmatched. The CDR3 spans 13 residues. Germline V lookup: CDR1 SEHNR, CDR2 FQNEAQ (reference sequence). The CDR3 is CASSFDRGTEAFF. The CDR3 bases are TGTGCCAGCAGCTTTGACAGGGGAACTGAAGCTTTCTTT.

The genes are TRBV18 and TRBJ2-3; 9 positions match TRBD1. V lost 2 bases, J lost 2 bases, and 8 bases stayed unmatched. Germline loops: CDR1 KGHSH, CDR2 LQKENI. The CDR3 consists of 17 residues. The DNA of the CDR3 is TGTGCCAGCTCACCAGTTGGGACAGGGCGGTTCACAGATACGCAGTATTTT. Amino acids: CASSPVGTGRFTDTQYF.

This chain links TRBV20-1 with TRBJ2-3; 8 positions agree with TRBD2. CDR3 length: 13 amino acids. The J segment lost 4 bases and the V segment lost 3 bases, leaving 3 bases of the junction unmatched. The germline V gene encodes CDR1 DFQATT and CDR2 SNEGSKA (reference sequence). The CDR3: CSASGGAADTQYF. As DNA, the CDR3 is TGCAGTGCTAGCGGGGGGGCCGCAGATACGCAGTATTTT.

The sample holds a few counts of this clonotype. The chain employs TRBV7-2 and TRBJ1-4; D is ambiguous. CDR3 size: 14 residues. V was pared by 5 bases and J by 8 bases, with 15 bases between. Per the germline V gene, CDR1 is SGHTA and CDR2 is FQGNSA. The CDR3 region is CASSRDDNGEKLFF. The CDR3 DNA reads as TGTGCCAGCAGCCGAGACGATAATGGGGAAAAACTGTTTTTT.

V gene TRBV10-3 combines with J gene TRBJ2-4, with 8 bases aligning to TRBD2. V lost 5 bases and J lost 0; bases outside the gene matches: 12. Germline values: CDR1 ENHRY, CDR2 SYGVKD. The CDR3 is 18 residues long. CDR3 nucleotides: TGTGCCATCAGTCCCACCCCACTACTAGCGGTAGCCAAAAACATTCAGTACTTC. As protein: CAISPTPLLAVAKNIQYF.

There are a few counts of this clonotype. This chain connects TRBV27 to TRBJ2-3; 8 bases are shared with TRBD2. The length of the CDR3 is 17 residues. J was trimmed by 3 bases and V by 2 bases; bases with no gene match: 10. The germline V gene has CDR1 MNHEY and CDR2 SMNVEV (reference sequence). DNA of the CDR3: TGTGCCAGCAGTTTAAGTGTCCGGGGGGGCGTGACAGATACGCAGTATTTT. This encodes CASSLSVRGGVTDTQYF.